This T cell receptor (beta chain) was captured in a study of cytomegalovirus exposure and HLA in healthy donors. Study outcomes and limitations: Immune exposure data for these donors was limited to CMV serostatus. In a later analysis, V- and J-gene trimming of beta chains associated with a DCLRE1C missense variant, replicated independently.

PCR involved 60 Vbeta and 13 Jbeta primers. Authors' analysis steps: In a later analysis, of some 80 million unique beta chains, roughly 10 million appeared in at least two donors. Data came from immunoSEQ multiplex PCR; TCRdb stores just in-frame clones and leaves some out. For V, J and clone size, that table is used; D and trimming come from the DNA. The sample holds 99,000 or so clones; about 13% are singletons and the top ten take approximately 15%. This clone showed up just a few times. The target antigen is unknown. This clonotype originated in a middle-aged man in good health and CMV-seropositive. The sample consisted of PBMCs.

CDR3 sequence reads: CASSSDRVNTGELFF. The CDR3 coding sequence is TGTGCCAGCAGCTCGGACAGGGTCAACACCGGGGAGCTGTTTTTT. V and J are TRBV7-9 and TRBJ2-2, with 8 bases identical to TRBD1. CDR3 length equals 15 residues. V was clipped by 4 bases and J by 2 bases; unmatched bases: 3. Germline-derived CDR1 and CDR2 are SEHNR and FQNEAQ (reference sequence).